This paragraph reports one TCR beta chain. Its specificity is not known. This entry belongs to a study of T-cell memory formation after mild COVID-19. Whole-study results and caveats: While clones contracting from day 15 to 85 were balanced between CD4 and CD8, later expanders leaned CD4+. Certain responding clones were present in pre-infection memory, suggesting participation of cross-reactive memory.

TCRdb re-analysed the 5' RACE reads in MiXCR, keeping a single row per CDR3 protein. The data hold approximately 240,000 distinct CDR3 sequences, with 16% observed a single time. Material for sequencing was PBMCs or a T cell subset sorted from them (not recorded which). The receptor comes from a man between 18 and 29 years old who had mild COVID-19 (a few samples of this study predate the infection). Cell type and time point are not known.

CDR3 in DNA: TGTGCCAGCAGTATTTACACCGGGGAGCTGTTTTTT. This translates into CASSIYTGELFF. The chain uses TRBV12-3 or TRBV12-4 and TRBJ2-2; D is unresolved. The CDR3 covers 12 residues. The V gene lost 5 bases and the J gene lost 3 bases, with 4 bases spanning the gap.